This T cell receptor beta chain comes out of a study of graft-versus-host responses after intestinal transplantation. Whole-study context: Recipients had multivisceral, liver-intestinal, or isolated intestinal transplants. Every recipient underwent anti-thymocyte globulin induction, then tacrolimus and steroids for two to four years. Findings and limits, study-wide: Recipient-marrow GvH clones were detected, some having first appeared in ileum or blood. Early post-transplant HvG declines were associated with peak circulating GvH clone levels.

On this clone: Its antigen is as yet unknown.

This CDR3 has 18 residues. Trimming stripped 4 bases from V and 0 bases from J, with 20 bases between. Germline CDR1 is SGHNT and CDR2 is YYREEE (reference sequence). The table came from immunoSEQ multiplex PCR; TCRdb's copy has only in-frame clones and leaves some out. The sample lists approximately 110,000 clones; 85% to 95% were seen once. This clonotype was sampled from a human donor who was the organ donor for an intestinal transplant. This chain joins TRBV5-4 and TRBJ1-3; D might be TRBD1 (5 bases). The material sequenced was unstimulated CD8+ T cells sorted from spleen or lymph node cells, taken before transplant. CDR3 coding DNA: TGTGCCAGCAGCCAAACACACAGGAGGCCCGCCTCTGGAAACACCATATATTTT. It specifies CASSQTHRRPASGNTIYF.